This entry lists 22 T cell receptor beta chains sequenced from one sample in a study of technical replicates of blood from several donors. Libraries were prepared by immunoSEQ multiplex PCR; TCRdb keeps only in-frame clonotypes and omits some of them. The sample has roughly 48,000 clones, about 94% seen once. The sequenced sample consisted of PBMCs. These receptors originate from a human donor in good health. Some clones in this sample may be carry-over from other donors' samples.

V usage is TRBV27 and J usage is TRBJ1-1, with no clear D. Per the germline V gene, CDR1 is MNHEY and CDR2 is SMNVEV (reference sequence). V was clipped by 2 bases and J by 12 bases, with 7 bases between them. This CDR3 is built from 10 residues. The DNA of the CDR3 is TGTGCCAGCAGTTTAGGAGGTACTTTCTTT. Translating gives CASSLGGTFF.

This chain joins TRBV7-7 and TRBJ1-5; TRBD1 aligns across 12 bases. V trimming: 4 bases; J trimming: 7 bases; junction bases outside the gene matches: 11. The CDR3 loop spans 17 amino acids. Germline V gives CDR1 SSHAT, CDR2 FNYEAQ (reference sequence). CDR3: CASSSRPGTGGPQPQHF. Here the CDR3 DNA reads TGTGCCAGCAGCTCACGTCCCGGGACAGGGGGCCCCCAGCCCCAGCATTTT.

The chain recombines TRBV4-3 with TRBJ2-3; 7 nucleotides agree with TRBD2. Per the germline V gene, CDR1 is LGHNA and CDR2 is YSLEER. V lost 2 bases to trimming and J lost 2 bases; unmatched junction nucleotides: 4. The CDR3 length is 15 residues. CDR3 bases: TGCGCCAGCAGCCAATGGCGGGGGTCCACAGATACGCAGTATTTT. It is translated as CASSQWRGSTDTQYF.

The gene calls are TRBV30 and TRBJ2-1, with TRBD1 matching 9 bases. J lost 6 bases, V lost 0 bases, and 9 bases had no gene match. Per the germline V gene, CDR1 is GTSNPN and CDR2 is SVGIG (reference sequence). The CDR3 is 16 amino acids. Here the CDR3 DNA reads TGTGCCTGGAGTGTACTTGGGACAGGGCTCGTCAATGAGCAGTTCTTC. Translation: CAWSVLGTGLVNEQFF. The full variable domain, rest sourced from reference TRBV30 and TRBJ2-1, is SQTIHQWPATLVQPVGSPLSLECTVEGTSNPNLYWYRQAAGRGLQLLFYSVGIGQISSEVPQNLSASRPQDRQFILSSKKLLLSDSGFYLCAWSVLGTGLVNEQFFGPGTRLTVL.

V gene TRBV6-5 combines with J gene TRBJ1-4; possible D gene TRBD1, 5 bases. V was clipped by 0 bases and J by 8 bases, with 13 bases between them. Germline V gives CDR1 MNHEY, CDR2 SVGAGI. This CDR3 spans 15 amino acids. CDR3 sequence (DNA): TGTGCCAGCAGTTACTCGACCGGGGGTGGAGAAAAACTGTTTTTT. Translating gives CASSYSTGGGEKLFF.

The J gene is TRBJ2-1, the V gene TRBV9, with D possibly matching TRBD2 (6 bases). V shed 4 bases and J shed 6 bases, with 11 bases lying between them. CDR3 length: 13 residues. Germline V CDR1 and CDR2: SGDLS, YYNGEE. CDR3 region: CASSSGGSNEQFF. For the CDR3, the DNA is TGTGCCAGCAGCAGCGGAGGGAGCAATGAGCAGTTCTTC.

V and J are TRBV5-4 and TRBJ2-3, with TRBD1 as a possible D gene (5 bases). Deletions cut 0 bases from V and 7 bases from J, with 15 bases between. The CDR3 extends over 15 amino acids. From germline, CDR1 is SGHNT and CDR2 YYREEE (reference sequence). This CDR3 is CASSLGRESLNTQYF. For the CDR3, the DNA is TGTGCCAGCAGCTTGGGCAGGGAATCGTTGAATACGCAGTATTTT.

The gene calls are TRBV7-2 and TRBJ1-1; 7 bases fit TRBD1. The CDR3 has 15 amino acids. CDR1 is SGHTA, CDR2 FQGNSA, per germline. Trimming cost V 5 bases and J 4 bases; bases outside gene matches: 10. The chain's CDR3 is CASSISGGRATEAFF. The CDR3 nucleotides are TGTGCCAGCAGCATCTCAGGGGGAAGGGCCACTGAAGCTTTCTTT.

This clone was observed a single time. V usage is TRBV7-2 and J usage is TRBJ2-7; TRBD2 matches at 9 bases. After removal of 4 bases from V and 4 bases from J, the junction contained 8 bases not matched to a gene. From germline, CDR1 is SGHTA and CDR2 FQGNSA. This CDR3 region has 15 residues. The CDR3 loop reads CASSSSGTQGYEQYF. The CDR3 region has the DNA TGTGCCAGCAGCTCTAGCGGGACGCAGGGGTACGAGCAGTACTTC.

J is TRBJ2-1 and V is TRBV6-5; no clear D. V lost 4 bases to trimming and J lost 5 bases, with 15 bases between them. The CDR3 runs 15 residues. CDR1 MNHEY and CDR2 SVGAGI come from the germline V gene. The CDR3 spells CASSFGPFGDNEQFF. CDR3 sequence (DNA): TGTGCCAGCAGTTTTGGCCCATTTGGAGACAATGAGCAGTTCTTC.

This chain joins TRBV5-1 and TRBJ2-3; 8 bases line up with TRBD1. The CDR3 runs 16 residues. J gave up 1 base and V 4 bases, and 8 bases lay outside the gene matches. The germline V gene has CDR1 SGHRS and CDR2 YFSETQ. The CDR3 DNA follows: TGCGCCAGCAGCGAAAGACCGGGACAGGGCACAGATACGCAGTATTTT. It encodes CASSERPGQGTDTQYF.

The J gene is TRBJ1-3, the V gene TRBV5-3, with D perhaps matching TRBD1 (6 bases). TRBV5-3 is known as an ORF, though its function is uncertain. The CDR3 totals 14 residues. V shed 6 bases and J shed 6 bases, with 16 bases lying between them. The CDR3: CARKGGLDENTIYF. The CDR3 DNA reads TGTGCCAGAAAAGGGGGTTTGGACGAAAACACCATATATTTT.

This clone came up once. The chain combines TRBV6-5 with TRBJ1-2; D gene uncertain. In germline, CDR1 is MNHEY, CDR2 SVGAGI. The CDR3 runs to 12 residues. V was cut by 8 bases and J by 4 bases, with 11 bases left in between. CDR3 in DNA: TGTGCCAGCGGTGGTCGAGGCTATGGCTACACCTTC. This translates into CASGGRGYGYTF.

This CDR3 reads CASSYSASGGYPEQFF. DNA for the CDR3: TGTGCCAGCAGTTACTCGGCTAGCGGGGGGTACCCTGAGCAGTTCTTC. The chain is built from TRBV6-5 and TRBJ2-1; 11 nucleotides agree with TRBD2. The CDR3 loop spans 16 amino acids. Germline assignment: CDR1 MNHEY and CDR2 SVGAGI. V gave up 0 bases and J gave up 9 bases; unmatched junction bases: 7.

This chain links TRBV7-2 with TRBJ2-3, with TRBD2 matching over 13 bases. Trimming took 5 bases from V and 2 from J; bases not matched to a gene: 10. The CDR3 extends over 18 amino acids. From germline, CDR1 is SGHTA and CDR2 FQGNSA. Here the CDR3 reads CASSHRTSGGLNTDTQYF. The DNA for the CDR3 is TGTGCCAGCAGCCATCGGACTAGCGGGGGCCTTAACACAGATACGCAGTATTTT.

The chain couples TRBV9 to TRBJ1-4, with TRBD1 identical over 8 bases. The CDR3 is made up of 14 amino acids. V lost 2 bases to trimming and J lost 8 bases; unmatched junction nucleotides: 5. Germline CDR1 is SGDLS and CDR2 is YYNGEE. CDR3 sequence reads: CASSVDRGGEKLFF. In nucleotides, the CDR3 is TGTGCCAGCAGCGTTGACAGGGGAGGAGAAAAACTGTTTTTT.

This CDR3 is CASSYGQEWDTQYF. The CDR3 nucleotides read TGTGCCAGCAGCTACGGACAGGAATGGGATACGCAGTATTTT. V is TRBV6-5 and J is TRBJ2-3; TRBD1 matches 7 bases. Germline CDR1 reads MNHEY; CDR2 reads SVGAGI. The V segment lost 6 bases and the J segment 6 bases; nucleotides outside the gene matches: 9. This CDR3 contains 14 residues.

This sequence joins TRBV5-4 and TRBJ2-1; D uncertain. The CDR3 contains 13 residues. Germline V gene sequence: CDR1 SGHNT, CDR2 YYREEE (reference sequence). Trimming took 1 base from V and 4 from J, leaving 6 bases between them. The CDR3 region is CASSLTTYNEQFF. CDR3 DNA sequence: TGTGCCAGCAGCTTGACCACTTACAATGAGCAGTTCTTC.

This chain links TRBV6-6 with TRBJ2-5; D may be TRBD1 (6 bases). The ends were cut back, 4 bases at V and 3 bases at J, with 9 bases in the middle. The germline V gene has CDR1 MNHNY and CDR2 SVGAGI (reference sequence). The CDR3 sequence is 13 residues long. The CDR3 sequence is CASSWRTEETQYF. The CDR3 nucleotides read TGTGCCAGCAGTTGGAGGACAGAAGAGACCCAGTACTTC.

The CDR3 loop reads CASSAYRDRNAYGYTF. CDR3 DNA sequence: TGTGCCAGCAGTGCTTACCGGGACAGGAACGCCTATGGCTACACCTTC. The V call is TRBV27, the J call TRBJ1-2, with 8 bases identical to TRBD1. Germline-derived CDR1 and CDR2 are MNHEY and SMNVEV (reference sequence). V was pared by 5 bases and J by 4 bases, with 12 bases of the junction left unmatched. CDR3 length: 16 amino acids.

This chain joins TRBV5-1 and TRBJ1-1; 9 positions agree with TRBD1. The junction had 3 bases not matched to a gene; V was cut back by 4 bases and J by 2 bases. The germline V gene encodes CDR1 SGHRS and CDR2 YFSETQ. This CDR3 is built from 14 residues. CDR3: CASSGTGTNTEAFF. In nucleotides, the CDR3 is TGCGCCAGCAGCGGGACAGGGACCAACACTGAAGCTTTCTTT. Full variable domain (missing parts from reference TRBV5-1 and TRBJ1-1): KAGVTQTPRYLIKTRGQQVTLSCSPISGHRSVSWYQQTPGQGLQFLFEYFSETQRNKGNFPGRFSGRQFSNSRSEMNVSTLELGDSALYLCASSGTGTNTEAFFGQGTRLTVV.

The chain links TRBV5-4 to TRBJ2-7, with D unresolved. The germline V gene encodes CDR1 SGHNT and CDR2 YYREEE (reference sequence). V shed 2 bases and J shed 1 base, with 7 bases lying between them. This CDR3 has 13 amino acids. The DNA of the CDR3 is TGTGCCAGCAGCTTTGGCTCGTCCTACGAGCAGTACTTC. Protein product: CASSFGSSYEQYF.